This TCR beta chain was sequenced in a study of control samples from healthy donors and cancer patients. Deletions cut 5 bases from V and 16 bases from J, with 21 bases between. The CDR3 length is 13 residues. The germline gives CDR1 MDHEN, CDR2 SYDVKM. Assay used: immunoSEQ multiplex PCR; TCRdb lists only in-frame clones, some missing. This table holds 130,000 or so clones, under 95% found once. The source material was blood. The clonotype originates from a man between 18 and 29 years old in good health. This chain connects TRBV28 to TRBJ1-5, with no clear D. The CDR3 sequence is CASSLPQDGPGHF. The DNA for the CDR3 is TGTGCCAGCAGTCTTCCCCAGGACGGCCCGGGTCATTTT.